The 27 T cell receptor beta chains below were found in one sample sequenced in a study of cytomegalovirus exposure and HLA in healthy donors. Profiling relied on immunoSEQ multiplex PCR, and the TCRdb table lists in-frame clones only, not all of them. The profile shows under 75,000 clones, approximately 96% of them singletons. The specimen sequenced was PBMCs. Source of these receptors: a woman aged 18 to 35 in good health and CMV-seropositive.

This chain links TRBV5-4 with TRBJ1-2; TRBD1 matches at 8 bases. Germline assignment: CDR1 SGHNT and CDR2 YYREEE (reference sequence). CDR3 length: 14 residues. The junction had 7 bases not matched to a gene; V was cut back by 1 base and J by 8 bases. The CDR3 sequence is CASSLQGAWEGYTF. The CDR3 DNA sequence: TGTGCCAGCAGCTTGCAGGGGGCTTGGGAGGGCTACACCTTC.

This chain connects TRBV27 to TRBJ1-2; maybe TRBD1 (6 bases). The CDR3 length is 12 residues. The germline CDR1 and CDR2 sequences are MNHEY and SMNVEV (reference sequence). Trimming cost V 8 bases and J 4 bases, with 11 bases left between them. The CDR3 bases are TGTGCCAGCGGGGGCGGACTCTATGGCTACACCTTC. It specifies CASGGGLYGYTF.

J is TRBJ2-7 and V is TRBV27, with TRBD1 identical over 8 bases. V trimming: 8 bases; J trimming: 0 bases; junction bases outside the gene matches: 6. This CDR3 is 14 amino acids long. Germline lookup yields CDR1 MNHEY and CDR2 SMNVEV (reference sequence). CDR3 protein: CASGSGTGSYEQYF. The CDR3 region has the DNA TGTGCCAGCGGCTCCGGGACAGGCTCCTACGAGCAGTACTTC.

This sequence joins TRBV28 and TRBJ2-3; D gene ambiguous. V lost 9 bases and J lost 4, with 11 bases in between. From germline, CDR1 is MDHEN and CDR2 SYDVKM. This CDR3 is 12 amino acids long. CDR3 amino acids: CASAPSADTQYF. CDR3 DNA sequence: TGTGCCAGTGCTCCCTCGGCAGATACGCAGTATTTT.

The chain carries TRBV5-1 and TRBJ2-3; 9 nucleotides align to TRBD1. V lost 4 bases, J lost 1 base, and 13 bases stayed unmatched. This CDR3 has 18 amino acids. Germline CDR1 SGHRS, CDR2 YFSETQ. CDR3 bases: TGCGCCAGCAGCCGAACGTTTAGACAGGGGGACGGCACAGATACGCAGTATTTT. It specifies CASSRTFRQGDGTDTQYF.

CDR3 amino acids: CASSVYGTGGGNNYGYTF. Written as DNA, the CDR3 is TGTGCCAGCAGCGTATACGGGACAGGGGGGGGGAATAACTATGGCTACACCTTC. The chain joins TRBV9 to TRBJ1-2, with 11 bases matching TRBD1. The CDR3 covers 18 residues. V lost 1 base, J lost 1 base, and 9 bases stayed unmatched. CDR1 SGDLS and CDR2 YYNGEE come from the germline V gene.

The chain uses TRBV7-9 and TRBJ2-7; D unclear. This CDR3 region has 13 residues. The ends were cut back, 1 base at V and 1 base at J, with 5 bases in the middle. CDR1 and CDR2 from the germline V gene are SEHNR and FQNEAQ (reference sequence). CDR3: CASSLELSYEQYF. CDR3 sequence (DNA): TGTGCCAGCAGCTTAGAACTATCCTACGAGCAGTACTTC.

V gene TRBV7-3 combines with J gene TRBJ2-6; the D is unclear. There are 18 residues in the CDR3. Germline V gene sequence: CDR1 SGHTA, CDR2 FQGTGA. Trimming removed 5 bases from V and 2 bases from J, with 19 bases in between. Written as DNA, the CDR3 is TGTGCCAGCAGCCGCGCCTCGAGGTCGGGTGCTGGGGCCAACGTCCTGACTTTC. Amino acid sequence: CASSRASRSGAGANVLTF.

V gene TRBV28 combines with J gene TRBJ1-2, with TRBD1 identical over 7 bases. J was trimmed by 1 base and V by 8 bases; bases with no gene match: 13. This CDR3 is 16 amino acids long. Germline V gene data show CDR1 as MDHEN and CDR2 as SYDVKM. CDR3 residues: CASGLDRDRFNYGYTF. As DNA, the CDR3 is TGTGCCAGCGGCTTAGACAGGGACCGATTTAACTATGGCTACACCTTC.

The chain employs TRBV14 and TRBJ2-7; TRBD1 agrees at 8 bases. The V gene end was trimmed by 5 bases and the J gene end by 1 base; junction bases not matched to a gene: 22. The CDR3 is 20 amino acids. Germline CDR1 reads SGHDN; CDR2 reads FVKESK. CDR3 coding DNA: TGTGCCAGCAGCTCCGGGACAGGTCCCCGGTCCGGGACAACATCCTACGAGCAGTACTTC. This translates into CASSSGTGPRSGTTSYEQYF. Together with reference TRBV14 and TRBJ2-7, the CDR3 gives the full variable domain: EAGVTQFPSHSVIEKGQTVTLRCDPISGHDNLYWYRRVMGKEIKFLLHFVKESKQDESGMPNNRFLAERTGGTYSTLKVQPAELEDSGVYFCASSSGTGPRSGTTSYEQYFGPGTRLTVT.

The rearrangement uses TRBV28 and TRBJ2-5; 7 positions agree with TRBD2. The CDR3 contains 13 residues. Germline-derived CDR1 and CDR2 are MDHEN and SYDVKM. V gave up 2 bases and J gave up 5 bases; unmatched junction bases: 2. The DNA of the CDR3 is TGTGCCAGCAGTTTACCGGGGGGTGAGACCCAGTACTTC. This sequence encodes CASSLPGGETQYF.

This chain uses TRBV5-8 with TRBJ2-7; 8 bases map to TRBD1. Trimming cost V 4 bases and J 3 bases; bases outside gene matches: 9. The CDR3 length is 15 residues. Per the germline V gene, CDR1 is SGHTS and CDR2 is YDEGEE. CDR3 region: CASSTVPGQVYEQYF. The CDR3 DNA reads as TGTGCCAGCAGCACGGTTCCGGGACAGGTCTACGAGCAGTACTTC.

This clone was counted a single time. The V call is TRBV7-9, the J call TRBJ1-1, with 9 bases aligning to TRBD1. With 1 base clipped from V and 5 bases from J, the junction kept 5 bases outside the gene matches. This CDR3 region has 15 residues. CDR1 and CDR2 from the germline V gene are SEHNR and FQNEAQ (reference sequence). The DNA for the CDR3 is TGTGCCAGCAGCTTAGTCGCCGGGACAGGGACTGAAGCTTTCTTT. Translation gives CASSLVAGTGTEAFF.

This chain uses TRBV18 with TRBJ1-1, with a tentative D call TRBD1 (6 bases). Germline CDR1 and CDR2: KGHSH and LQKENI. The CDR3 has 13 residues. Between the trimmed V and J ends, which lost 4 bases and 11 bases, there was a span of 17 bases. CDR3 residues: CASSLLEEGVAFF. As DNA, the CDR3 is TGTGCCAGCTCACTCCTTGAAGAGGGGGTTGCTTTCTTT.

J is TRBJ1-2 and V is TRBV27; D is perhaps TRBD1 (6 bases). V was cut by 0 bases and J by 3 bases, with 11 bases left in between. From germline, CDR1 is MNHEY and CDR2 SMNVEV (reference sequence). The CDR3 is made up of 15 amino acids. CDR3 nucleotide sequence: TGTGCCAGCAGTTTATCGATCGGACAGCACTATGGCTACACCTTC. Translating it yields CASSLSIGQHYGYTF.

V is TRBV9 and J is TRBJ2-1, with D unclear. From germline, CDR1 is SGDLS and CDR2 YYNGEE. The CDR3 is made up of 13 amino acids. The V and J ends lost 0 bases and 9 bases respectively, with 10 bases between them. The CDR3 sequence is CASSVGLPSEQFF. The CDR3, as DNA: TGTGCCAGCAGCGTAGGGCTCCCGTCTGAGCAGTTCTTC.

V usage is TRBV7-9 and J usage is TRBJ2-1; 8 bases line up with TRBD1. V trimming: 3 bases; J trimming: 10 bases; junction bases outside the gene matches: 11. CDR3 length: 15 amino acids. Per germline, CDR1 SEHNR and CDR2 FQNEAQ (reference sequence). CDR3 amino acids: CASSFPLGRGHEQFF. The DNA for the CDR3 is TGTGCCAGCAGCTTCCCCCTTGGCAGGGGGCACGAGCAGTTCTTC.

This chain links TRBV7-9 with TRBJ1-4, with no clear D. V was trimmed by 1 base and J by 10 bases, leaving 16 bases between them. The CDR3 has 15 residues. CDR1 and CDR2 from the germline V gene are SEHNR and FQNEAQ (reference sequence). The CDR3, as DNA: TGTGCCAGCAGCTTAGAGACAAAAGGTGTCGGAAAACTGTTTTTT. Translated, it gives CASSLETKGVGKLFF.

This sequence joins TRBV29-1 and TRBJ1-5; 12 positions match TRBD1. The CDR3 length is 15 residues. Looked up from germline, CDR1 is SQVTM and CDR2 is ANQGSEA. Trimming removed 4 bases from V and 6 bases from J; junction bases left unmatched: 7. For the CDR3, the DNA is TGCAGCGTTGGGACGGGACAGGGGGCAGGTCAGCCCCAGCATTTT. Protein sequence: CSVGTGQGAGQPQHF.

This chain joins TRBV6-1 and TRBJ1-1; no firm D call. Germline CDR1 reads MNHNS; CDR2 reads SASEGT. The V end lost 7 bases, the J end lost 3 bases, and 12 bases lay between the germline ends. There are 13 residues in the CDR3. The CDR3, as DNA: TGTGCCAGCACCCGGTTACGTGACACTGAAGCTTTCTTT. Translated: CASTRLRDTEAFF.

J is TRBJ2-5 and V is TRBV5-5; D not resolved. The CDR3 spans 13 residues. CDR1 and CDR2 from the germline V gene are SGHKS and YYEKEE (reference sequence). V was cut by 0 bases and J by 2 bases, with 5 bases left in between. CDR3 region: CASSLGPQETQYF. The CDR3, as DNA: TGTGCCAGCAGCTTGGGGCCACAAGAGACCCAGTACTTC.

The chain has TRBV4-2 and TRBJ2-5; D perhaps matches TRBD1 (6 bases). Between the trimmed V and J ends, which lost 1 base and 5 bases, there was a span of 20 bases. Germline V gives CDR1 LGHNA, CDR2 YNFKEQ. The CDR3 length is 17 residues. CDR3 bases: TGTGCCAGCAGCCAAGGGGGCCCTCCGGTTCAGGGGGAGACCCAGTACTTC. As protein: CASSQGGPPVQGETQYF.

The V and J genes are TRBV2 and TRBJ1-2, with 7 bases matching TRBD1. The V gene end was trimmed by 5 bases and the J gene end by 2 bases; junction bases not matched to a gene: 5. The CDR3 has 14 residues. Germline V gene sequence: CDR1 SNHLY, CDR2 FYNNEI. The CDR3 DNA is TGTGCCAGCAGTCCGGGACAGCCAAACTATGGCTACACCTTC. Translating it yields CASSPGQPNYGYTF.

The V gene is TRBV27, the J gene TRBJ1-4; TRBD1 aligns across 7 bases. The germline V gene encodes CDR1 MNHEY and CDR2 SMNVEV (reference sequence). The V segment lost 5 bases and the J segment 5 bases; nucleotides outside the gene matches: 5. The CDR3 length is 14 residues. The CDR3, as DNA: TGTGCCAGCAGTCAGGGACAGCCAAATGAAAAACTGTTTTTT. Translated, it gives CASSQGQPNEKLFF.

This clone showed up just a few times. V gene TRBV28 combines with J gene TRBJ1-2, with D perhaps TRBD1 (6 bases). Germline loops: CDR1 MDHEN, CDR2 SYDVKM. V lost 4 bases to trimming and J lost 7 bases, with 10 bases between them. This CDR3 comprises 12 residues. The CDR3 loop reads CASSSSGAGYTF. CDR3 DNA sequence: TGTGCCAGCAGTTCTTCAGGGGCTGGCTACACCTTC.

Here the CDR3 DNA reads TGTGCTAAACTACTGGCGGATTGGTTGACTTGGGAGCAGTACTTC. Its protein product is CAKLLADWLTWEQYF. The chain links TRBV27 to TRBJ2-7; no reliable D call. Germline CDR1 is MNHEY and CDR2 is SMNVEV (reference sequence). The CDR3 has 15 residues.

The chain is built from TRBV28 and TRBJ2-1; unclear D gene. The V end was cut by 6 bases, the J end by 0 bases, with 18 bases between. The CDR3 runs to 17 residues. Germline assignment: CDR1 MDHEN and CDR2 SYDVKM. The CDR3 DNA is TGTGCCAGCAGCCCTCCCGTTGGTGCGATCTCCTACAATGAGCAGTTCTTC. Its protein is CASSPPVGAISYNEQFF.